This is a list of T cell receptor beta chains from one sample in a study of cytotoxic CD8 clonotypes in ibrutinib-treated CLL. Sequencing was performed with immunoSEQ multiplex PCR; in TCRdb, only in-frame clones are kept and a portion is missing. The sample shows some 40,000 clones, roughly two thirds of them seen only once. This sample comprised PBMCs, obtained at disease progression, from a patient treated with ibrutinib. These receptors all come from a human donor with chronic lymphocytic leukemia. CDR3s include the opening cysteine and the closing phenylalanine or tryptophan. D genes are given only for firm matches. A clone size is listed for some rows: how often the clone was seen (once, few, many), or a class if it is expanded.

size: .
J: TRBJ2-7
D: TRBD2
V: TRBV30
CDR3: CASPGLAGDEQYF
DNA: TGTGCCTCCCCGGGACTAGCGGGAGACGAGCAGTACTTC

size: .
J: TRBJ2-7
D: .
V: TRBV9
CDR3: CASSVATAAGEQYF
DNA: TGTGCCAGCAGCGTAGCTACTGCAGCAGGGGAGCAGTACTTC

size: .
J: TRBJ2-5
D: TRBD1
V: TRBV4-1
CDR3: CASSQPGQGKQTQYF
DNA: TGCGCCAGCAGCCAACCGGGACAGGGTAAACAGACCCAGTACTTC

size: .
J: TRBJ2-2
D: TRBD2
V: TRBV28
CDR3: CASNPSGNTGELFF
DNA: TGTGCCAGCAACCCTAGCGGGAACACCGGGGAGCTGTTTTTT

size: few
J: TRBJ2-7
D: .
V: TRBV18
CDR3: CASSPSSTYEQYF
DNA: TGTGCCAGCTCACCCTCGAGTACCTACGAGCAGTACTTC

size: .
J: TRBJ2-5
D: TRBD1
V: TRBV5-1
CDR3: CASTRQGRETQYF
DNA: TGCGCCAGCACACGACAGGGAAGAGAGACCCAGTACTTC

size: .
J: TRBJ2-7
D: TRBD1
V: TRBV29-1
CDR3: CSVGPDRGSSYEQYF
DNA: TGCAGCGTAGGACCGGACAGGGGATCATCCTACGAGCAGTACTTC

size: .
J: TRBJ2-1
D: .
V: TRBV13
CDR3: CASSLVGVDPYNEQFF
DNA: TGTGCCAGCAGCTTAGTTGGCGTTGACCCCTACAATGAGCAGTTCTTC

size: .
J: TRBJ2-7
D: TRBD2
V: TRBV30
CDR3: CAWSPGLAGAQYF
DNA: TGTGCCTGGAGTCCGGGACTAGCGGGAGCGCAGTACTTC

size: once
J: TRBJ2-3
D: .
V: TRBV6-5
CDR3: CASSFRGAGGTDTQYF
DNA: TGTGCCAGCAGTTTCAGGGGGGCAGGAGGCACAGATACGCAGTATTTT

size: .
J: TRBJ2-2
D: .
V: TRBV7-2
CDR3: CASSLQLARVPGELFF
DNA: TGTGCCAGCAGCTTACAACTAGCTCGAGTTCCCGGGGAGCTGTTTTTT

size: .
J: TRBJ2-7
D: .
V: TRBV11-2
CDR3: CASSRDLGGSSEQYF
DNA: TGTGCCAGCAGCCGTGATCTGGGGGGCTCTTCTGAGCAGTACTTC

size: .
J: TRBJ2-7
D: TRBD1
V: TRBV10-3
CDR3: CAISEGVGGRFYEQYF
DNA: TGTGCCATCAGTGAGGGGGTAGGGGGCAGGTTCTACGAGCAGTACTTC

size: .
J: TRBJ2-1
D: .
V: TRBV6-5
CDR3: CASSYGRSNEQFF
DNA: TGTGCCAGCAGTTACGGACGGTCGAATGAGCAGTTCTTC

size: .
J: TRBJ1-4
D: .
V: TRBV6-1
CDR3: CASSERGSNEKLFF
DNA: TGTGCCAGCAGTGAAAGAGGGTCTAATGAAAAACTGTTTTTT

size: few
J: TRBJ2-3
D: .
V: TRBV11-3
CDR3: CASSLGGPEGADTQYF
DNA: TGTGCCAGCAGCTTAGGGGGCCCCGAAGGCGCAGATACGCAGTATTTT

size: .
J: TRBJ1-5
D: .
V: TRBV27
CDR3: CASSPWAGYSNQPQHF
DNA: TGTGCCAGCAGTCCCTGGGCGGGATATAGCAATCAGCCCCAGCATTTT

size: .
J: TRBJ1-1
D: .
V: TRBV5-1
CDR3: CASSLGPNTEAFF
DNA: TGCGCCAGCAGCTTAGGACCGAACACTGAAGCTTTCTTT